What follows are 21 T cell receptor beta chains derived from one specimen sequenced in a study of blood T cell repertoires in COVID-19. Using immunoSEQ multiplex PCR, the repertoire was profiled, and TCRdb retains in-frame clones only, with some absent. The sample gives roughly 250,000 clones, less than 90% of which show up once; 4% is in the top ten. The sample taken for sequencing was peripheral blood. The receptors originated from a man aged 55-75 years who had recovered from COVID-19.

V is TRBV7-6 and J is TRBJ2-5, with D possibly being TRBD2 (6 bases). The germline V gene encodes CDR1 SGHVS and CDR2 FNYEAQ. There are 16 residues in the CDR3. Deletions cut 2 bases from V and 1 base from J, with 14 bases between. The chain's CDR3 is CASSLRSGTSQETQYF. CDR3 coding DNA: TGTGCCAGCAGCTTAAGGTCGGGGACTTCCCAAGAGACCCAGTACTTC.

The V and J genes are TRBV30 and TRBJ1-4; TRBD1 aligns across 7 bases. This CDR3 is built from 13 residues. After removal of 1 base from V and 8 bases from J, the junction contained 4 bases not matched to a gene. Germline V gives CDR1 GTSNPN, CDR2 SVGIG (reference sequence). CDR3 sequence: CAWSEIGGEKLFF. CDR3 in DNA: TGTGCCTGGAGTGAGATAGGGGGCGAAAAACTGTTTTTT.

V gene TRBV15 combines with J gene TRBJ2-2, with D tentatively TRBD1 (6 bases). The CDR3 runs to 17 residues. The V gene's germline CDR1 is LNHNV and CDR2 YYDKDF (reference sequence). Trimming pared 0 bases from V and 2 bases from J, leaving 13 bases between. The CDR3 reads CATSRDFLGGNTGELFF. Written as DNA, the CDR3 is TGTGCCACCAGCAGAGATTTTCTTGGGGGCAACACCGGGGAGCTGTTTTTT.

This chain connects TRBV5-1 to TRBJ1-2, with TRBD1 as a possible D gene (6 bases). Per the germline V gene, CDR1 is SGHRS and CDR2 is YFSETQ. The CDR3 is 15 amino acids. The V and J ends lost 0 bases and 4 bases respectively, with 13 bases between them. CDR3 protein: CASSLEGEGPYGYTF. CDR3 nucleotides: TGCGCCAGCAGCTTGGAGGGGGAAGGCCCCTATGGCTACACCTTC. Full variable domain (missing parts from reference TRBV5-1 and TRBJ1-2): KAGVTQTPRYLIKTRGQQVTLSCSPISGHRSVSWYQQTPGQGLQFLFEYFSETQRNKGNFPGRFSGRQFSNSRSEMNVSTLELGDSALYLCASSLEGEGPYGYTFGSGTRLTVV.

The chain is built from TRBV5-3 and TRBJ2-1, with 7 positions matching TRBD1. TRBV5-3 is recorded as an ORF, its role being uncertain. The CDR3 consists of 14 residues. Trimming removed 8 bases from V and 8 bases from J; junction bases left unmatched: 13. The CDR3 sequence: CARGFDRAYYEQFF. As DNA, the CDR3 is TGTGCCAGGGGATTTGACAGGGCGTACTATGAGCAGTTCTTC.

The chain joins TRBV10-3 to TRBJ2-7; D is ambiguous. Germline V lookup: CDR1 ENHRY, CDR2 SYGVKD. The CDR3 extends over 14 amino acids. The germline V and J ends were trimmed by 10 bases and 6 bases, with 22 bases remaining between them. CDR3: CATKPTPLTSEQYF. As DNA, the CDR3 is TGTGCCACCAAACCGACACCGCTGACCTCCGAGCAGTACTTC.

The CDR3 bases are TGTGCCAGCAGCGCAGGGTTAAAGACCCAGTACTTC. Amino acid sequence: CASSAGLKTQYF. This chain uses TRBV2 with TRBJ2-5; D may be TRBD1 (5 bases). Trimming took 6 bases from V and 6 from J, leaving 11 bases between them. The CDR3 contains 12 residues. CDR1 and CDR2 from the germline V gene are SNHLY and FYNNEI.

This chain uses TRBV7-8 with TRBJ2-3; the D gene is possibly TRBD2 (6 bases). Per germline, CDR1 SGHVS and CDR2 FQNEAQ. The CDR3 totals 15 residues. The ends were cut back, 3 bases at V and 1 base at J, with 11 bases in the middle. In nucleotides, the CDR3 is TGTGCCAGCAGCTTCCGGGACTTAGGCACAGATACGCAGTATTTT. Amino acids: CASSFRDLGTDTQYF. Looking up the rest from reference TRBV7-8 and TRBJ2-3 gives the full variable domain: GAGVSQSPRYKVAKRGQDVALRCDPISGHVSLFWYQQALGQGPEFLTYFQNEAQLDKSGLPSDRFFAERPEGSVSTLKIQRTQQEDSAVYLCASSFRDLGTDTQYFGPGTRLTVL.

The chain employs TRBV19 and TRBJ2-1, with 7 bases lining up with TRBD2. J gave up 0 bases and V 4 bases, and 12 bases lay outside the gene matches. This CDR3 has 18 amino acids. CDR1 LNHDA and CDR2 SQIVND come from the germline V gene (reference sequence). The CDR3, as DNA: TGTGCCAGTAGTACCGTGGGGGGGTATCGTAGCTCCTACAATGAGCAGTTCTTC. Translated: CASSTVGGYRSSYNEQFF.

V is TRBV29-1 and J is TRBJ1-2; no clear D gene. From germline, CDR1 is SQVTM and CDR2 ANQGSEA. The CDR3 sequence is 13 residues long. Deletions cut 6 bases from V and 4 bases from J, with 15 bases between. As DNA, the CDR3 is TGCAGCGTGCGACTGGATTTGGGCTATGGCTACACCTTC. This gives the protein CSVRLDLGYGYTF.

The chain uses TRBV9 and TRBJ1-5; D is perhaps TRBD1 (5 bases). This CDR3 has 15 amino acids. Per germline, CDR1 SGDLS and CDR2 YYNGEE. The germline V and J ends were trimmed by 3 bases and 9 bases, with 19 bases remaining between them. CDR3 coding DNA: TGTGCCAGCAGCGAGGGTCCGGGGGGGATCAGGCCCCAGCATTTT. Translated, it gives CASSEGPGGIRPQHF. Full variable domain (missing parts from reference TRBV9 and TRBJ1-5): DSGVTQTPKHLITATGQRVTLRCSPRSGDLSVYWYQQSLDQGLQFLIQYYNGEERAKGNILERFSAQQFPDLHSELNLSSLELGDSALYFCASSEGPGGIRPQHFGDGTRLSIL.

The genes are TRBV6-5 and TRBJ1-2; 11 bases fit TRBD1. This CDR3 is 15 amino acids long. Trimming took 6 bases from V and 7 from J; bases not matched to a gene: 10. Germline lookup yields CDR1 MNHEY and CDR2 SVGAGI. The DNA of the CDR3 is TGTGCCAGCAGACAGACGGGACAGGGGGTTAGTGGCTACACCTTC. It is translated as CASRQTGQGVSGYTF.

The gene calls are TRBV6-5 and TRBJ1-2; 8 bases align to TRBD1. The CDR3 runs 14 residues. Unmatched junction bases numbered 6, after V lost 5 bases and J lost 4 bases. Per germline, CDR1 MNHEY and CDR2 SVGAGI. Here the CDR3 DNA reads TGTGCCAGCAGTCGAGGACAGGGAATCTATGGCTACACCTTC. Amino acids: CASSRGQGIYGYTF.

The chain carries TRBV29-1 and TRBJ2-7; TRBD2 matches 12 bases. The CDR3 totals 16 residues. Germline V gene lookup returns CDR1 SQVTM and CDR2 ANQGSEA. The V gene end was trimmed by 2 bases and the J gene end by 4 bases; junction bases not matched to a gene: 9. DNA for the CDR3: TGCAGCGTTGAAATTAGGGGCCTAGCGGGGGGGTACGAGCAGTACTTC. This sequence encodes CSVEIRGLAGGYEQYF.

The V and J genes are TRBV2 and TRBJ1-2, with D unresolved. The V and J ends lost 7 bases and 7 bases respectively, with 19 bases between them. CDR3 length equals 14 residues. Germline V gene sequence: CDR1 SNHLY, CDR2 FYNNEI. The CDR3: CASTRDAGSGGYTF. Here the CDR3 DNA reads TGTGCCAGCACCCGGGATGCGGGGTCGGGTGGCTACACCTTC.

The chain recombines TRBV10-3 with TRBJ1-2; D is possibly TRBD1 (5 bases). V lost 10 bases to trimming and J lost 7 bases, with 16 bases between them. Per germline, CDR1 ENHRY and CDR2 SYGVKD. This CDR3 comprises 12 residues. For the CDR3, the DNA is TGTGCCACCCGGTCCCAGGGCAGTGGCTACACCTTC. Amino acid sequence: CATRSQGSGYTF.

The chain combines TRBV6-5 with TRBJ2-3, with TRBD1 matching 9 bases. From germline, CDR1 is MNHEY and CDR2 SVGAGI. This CDR3 has 15 amino acids. The trim removed 7 bases at V and 6 bases at J, leaving 11 bases unmatched. The CDR3 nucleotides are TGTGCCAGCACCCAAGGGGGACAGGGAAGGGATACGCAGTATTTT. This sequence encodes CASTQGGQGRDTQYF.

V usage is TRBV3-1 (or the pseudogene TRBV3-2) and J usage is TRBJ1-1; TRBD1 might be the D (5 bases). V was cut by 5 bases and J by 4 bases, with 17 bases left in between. The V gene's germline CDR1 is LGHDT and CDR2 YNNKEL (reference sequence). The CDR3 has 15 residues. DNA for the CDR3: TGTGCCAGCAGCTCCAGGGATCGGAGCCTCACTGAAGCTTTCTTT. Translating it yields CASSSRDRSLTEAFF.

This chain connects TRBV27 to TRBJ1-6; 7 bases line up with TRBD1. This CDR3 has 15 residues. Germline V gene sequence: CDR1 MNHEY, CDR2 SMNVEV (reference sequence). Trimming cost V 2 bases and J 6 bases; bases outside gene matches: 4. The CDR3 nucleotides read TGTGCCAGCAGTTTACCCCCAGGGGGTAATTCACCCCTCCACTTT. It encodes CASSLPPGGNSPLHF.

This clone was picked up a small number of times. V usage is TRBV11-2 and J usage is TRBJ2-7; 8 bases line up with TRBD2. Germline CDR1 SGHAT, CDR2 FQNNGV. Trimming took 1 base from V and 4 from J; bases not matched to a gene: 3. The length of the CDR3 is 14 residues. The chain's CDR3 is CASSLAGGPYEQYF. The DNA for the CDR3 is TGTGCCAGCAGCTTAGCGGGGGGGCCATACGAGCAGTACTTC. Based on the CDR3 plus reference TRBV11-2 and TRBJ2-7, the full variable domain is EAGVAQSPRYKIIEKRQSVAFWCNPISGHATLYWYQQILGQGPKLLIQFQNNGVVDDSQLPKDRFSAERLKGVDSTLKIQPAKLEDSAVYLCASSLAGGPYEQYFGPGTRLTVT.

The V gene is TRBV7-3, the J gene TRBJ2-1; 10 bases map to TRBD1. Trimming removed 5 bases from V and 6 bases from J; junction bases left unmatched: 10. Per germline, CDR1 SGHTA and CDR2 FQGTGA. The CDR3 contains 16 residues. The DNA of the CDR3 is TGTGCCAGCAGCAAAAGGACAGGGGGAACTGGCAATGAGCAGTTCTTC. Its protein product is CASSKRTGGTGNEQFF.